The rows below give T cell receptor beta chains drawn from one sample of a study of cytomegalovirus exposure and HLA in healthy donors. Only in-frame clones appear in the TCRdb table, and some are missing; sequencing was by immunoSEQ multiplex PCR. Here the sample table reports over 150,000 clones. Sequencing was done on a sample of PBMCs. These receptors were obtained from a boy younger than 18 in good health and CMV-seronegative. Both conserved end residues are part of each CDR3. The order of the fields is D gene, J gene, V gene, CDR3 length, CDR3 protein, CDR3 DNA. D genes are given only for firm matches.

TRBD2 | TRBJ2-1 | TRBV7-9 | 17 | CASSLVTSGAPYNEQFF | TGTGCCAGCAGCTTAGTAACTAGCGGCGCACCCTACAATGAGCAGTTCTTC
NA | TRBJ1-1 | TRBV19 | 14 | CASSMTGVNTEAFF | TGTGCCAGTAGTATGACAGGCGTGAACACTGAAGCTTTCTTT
NA | TRBJ2-7 | TRBV5-1 | 13 | CASSPRQVNEQYF | TGCGCCAGCAGCCCCCGACAGGTCAACGAGCAGTACTTC
NA | TRBJ1-5 | TRBV6-1 | 13 | CASSDQGGQPQHF | TGTGCCAGCAGTGACCAGGGCGGTCAGCCCCAGCATTTT
NA | TRBJ1-1 | TRBV13 | 17 | CASSLRLFGEGDTEAFF | TGTGCCAGCAGCTTAAGGCTATTTGGGGAGGGGGACACTGAAGCTTTCTTT
NA | TRBJ2-7 | TRBV18 | 13 | CASSPEAMVEQYF | TGTGCCAGCTCACCGGAGGCCATGGTCGAGCAGTACTTC
TRBD2 | TRBJ2-3 | TRBV19 | 15 | CASSPSGGVPDTQYF | TGTGCCAGTTCTCCTAGCGGGGGGGTACCAGATACGCAGTATTTT
TRBD2 | TRBJ2-5 | TRBV7-2 | 16 | CASSLTLAGGQETQYF | TGTGCCAGCAGCTTAACCCTAGCGGGGGGGCAGGAGACCCAGTACTTC
TRBD1 | TRBJ1-1 | TRBV20-1 | 11 | CSARDRSQAFF | TGCAGTGCTCGGGACAGATCTCAAGCTTTCTTT
NA | TRBJ2-2 | TRBV18 | 17 | CASSPQSGASNTGELFF | TGTGCCAGCTCACCACAATCAGGGGCCTCGAACACCGGGGAGCTGTTTTTT
TRBD2 | TRBJ2-3 | TRBV9 | 16 | CASSAGLAGGPDTQYF | TGTGCCAGCAGCGCAGGACTAGCGGGGGGTCCAGATACGCAGTATTTT
NA | TRBJ1-1 | TRBV6-1 | 14 | CASSEERLNTEAFF | TGTGCCAGCAGTGAGGAGCGACTGAACACTGAAGCTTTCTTT
NA | TRBJ1-3 | TRBV10-1 | 15 | CASSESRRDWNTIYF | TGCGCCAGCAGTGAGTCTCGGAGGGACTGGAACACCATATATTTT
TRBD2 | TRBJ2-5 | TRBV11-3 | 15 | CASSSPGGDQETQYF | TGTGCCAGCAGCTCCCCGGGGGGAGACCAAGAGACCCAGTACTTC
TRBD2 | TRBJ2-7 | TRBV7-2 | 14 | CASSRRGLNYEQYF | TGTGCCAGCAGCCGGCGGGGGTTAAACTACGAGCAGTACTTC
TRBD2 | TRBJ2-7 | TRBV19 | 14 | CASSTAGGAYEQYF | TGTGCCAGTAGTACCGCCGGGGGGGCCTACGAGCAGTACTTC
NA | TRBJ1-1 | TRBV7-2 | 16 | CASSLVADPRDTEAFF | TGTGCCAGCAGCTTAGTAGCGGACCCCAGGGACACTGAAGCTTTCTTT
NA | TRBJ1-5 | TRBV27 | 16 | CASSLTGLRGPQPQHF | TGTGCCAGCAGCCTAACCGGGTTGCGGGGCCCTCAGCCCCAGCATTTT
NA | TRBJ2-7 | TRBV19 | 14 | CASSTDRELDEQYF | TGTGCCAGTAGTACCGACCGGGAACTCGACGAGCAGTACTTC
NA | TRBJ2-2 | TRBV11-1 | 13 | CASSTGPTGELFF | TGTGCCAGCAGTACAGGGCCCACCGGGGAGCTGTTTTTT
TRBD1 | TRBJ1-6 | TRBV5-8 | 12 | CASSARQGPLHF | TGTGCCAGCAGCGCCCGACAGGGACCCCTCCACTTT
NA | TRBJ1-3 | TRBV7-9 | 14 | CASTRGADGNTIYF | TGTGCCAGCACTCGGGGGGCGGATGGAAACACCATATATTTT
NA | TRBJ1-2 | TRBV7-9 | 18 | CASSRNQDSIEGSRGYTF | TGTGCCAGCAGCCGTAACCAGGACAGTATCGAGGGCTCTAGAGGCTACACCTTC
TRBD1 | TRBJ2-7 | TRBV7-9 | 14 | CASSGDRGPREQYF | TGTGCCAGCAGCGGGGACAGGGGGCCGCGGGAGCAGTACTTC
NA | TRBJ1-5 | TRBV30 | 14 | CAWSVGVLGQPQHF | TGTGCCTGGAGTGTCGGGGTTCTGGGGCAGCCCCAGCATTTT
TRBD1 | TRBJ1-4 | TRBV19 | 13 | CATDDRGGEKLFF | TGTGCCACTGATGACAGGGGTGGTGAAAAACTGTTTTTT
NA | TRBJ2-7 | TRBV7-9 | 14 | CASSSAQGSYEQYF | TGTGCCAGCAGCTCCGCACAGGGATCTTACGAGCAGTACTTC
NA | TRBJ2-1 | TRBV28 | 12 | CASSDSVREQFF | TGTGCCAGCAGTGACTCCGTGAGGGAGCAGTTCTTC
NA | TRBJ1-5 | TRBV7-6 | 16 | CASSPEGRGSNQPQHF | TGTGCCAGCAGCCCTGAAGGTAGGGGTTCCAATCAGCCCCAGCATTTT
NA | TRBJ2-2 | TRBV9 | 14 | CASTPPGDTGELFF | TGTGCCAGCACCCCCCCCGGGGACACCGGGGAGCTGTTTTTT
TRBD1 | TRBJ1-5 | TRBV7-9 | 16 | CASSHETGDSNQPQHF | TGTGCCAGCAGCCATGAAACAGGGGATAGCAATCAGCCCCAGCATTTT
TRBD1 | TRBJ2-7 | TRBV9 | 14 | CASSQRAGGDEQYF | TGTGCCAGCAGCCAACGGGCAGGGGGCGACGAGCAGTACTTC
TRBD1 | TRBJ2-7 | TRBV15 | 16 | CATSRVGDRGTYEQYF | TGTGCCACCAGCAGAGTGGGAGACAGGGGTACCTACGAGCAGTACTTC
TRBD2 | TRBJ2-5 | TRBV5-1 | 18 | CASSPGTSGGAYQETQYF | TGCGCCAGCAGCCCCGGGACTAGCGGGGGCGCGTACCAAGAGACCCAGTACTTC
NA | TRBJ1-1 | TRBV27 | 13 | CASGQGSPTEAFF | TGTGCCAGCGGTCAGGGTAGTCCCACTGAAGCTTTCTTT
NA | TRBJ2-3 | TRBV19 | 17 | CASSIERSGESTDTQYF | TGTGCCAGTAGTATAGAGAGATCTGGGGAGAGCACAGATACGCAGTATTTT
NA | TRBJ2-4 | TRBV6-5 | 14 | CASGGAYGKNIQYF | TGTGCCAGCGGGGGGGCTTACGGCAAAAACATTCAGTACTTC
NA | TRBJ1-2 | TRBV6-1 | 16 | CASSDPPTGTKGGYTF | TGTGCCAGCAGTGACCCTCCGACAGGAACAAAGGGCGGCTACACCTTC
NA | TRBJ2-2 | TRBV5-1 | 15 | CASSLQGQGTGELFF | TGCGCCAGCAGCTTACAAGGGCAGGGGACCGGGGAGCTGTTTTTT
NA | TRBJ2-5 | TRBV1 | 17 | CTSSQAGAGLRQETQYF | TGCACCAGCAGCCAAGCGGGAGCGGGGTTAAGGCAGGAGACCCAGTACTTC
NA | TRBJ1-1 | TRBV6-7 | 13 | CASIRRRFTEAFF | TGTGCCAGCATCCGTCGGAGGTTCACTGAAGCTTTCTTT
NA | TRBJ2-7 | TRBV20-1 | 11 | CSAPGYYEQYF | TGCAGTGCCCCTGGATACTACGAGCAGTACTTC
TRBD1 | TRBJ2-2 | TRBV19 | 15 | CASSRGTGYTGELFF | TGTGCCAGTAGTAGAGGGACAGGGTACACCGGGGAGCTGTTTTTT
NA | TRBJ2-7 | TRBV4-3 | 14 | CASSQEEGSYEQYF | TGCGCCAGCAGCCAAGAGGAGGGGTCCTACGAGCAGTACTTC
NA | TRBJ1-6 | TRBV30 | 15 | CAWKGDFSYNSPLHF | TGTGCCTGGAAAGGGGACTTCTCCTATAATTCACCCCTCCACTTT
TRBD1 | TRBJ2-7 | TRBV5-8 | 13 | CASSLDRGYEQYF | TGTGCCAGCAGCCTGGACAGGGGCTACGAGCAGTACTTC
NA | TRBJ1-3 | TRBV7-9 | 15 | CASSLAGTAGNTIYF | TGTGCCAGCAGCTTAGCCGGGACTGCTGGAAACACCATATATTTT
NA | TRBJ1-3 | TRBV4-3 | 16 | CASSGGWPRAGNTIYF | TGCGCCAGCAGCGGTGGGTGGCCTCGGGCGGGTAACACCATATATTTT
TRBD1 | TRBJ2-1 | TRBV7-8 | 17 | CASSLGYRGPAGNEQFF | TGTGCCAGCAGCTTAGGATACAGGGGGCCAGCGGGGAATGAGCAGTTCTTC
TRBD1 | TRBJ1-6 | TRBV5-1 | 17 | CASSPLSTGGNNSPLHF | TGCGCCAGCAGCCCCCTTTCTACAGGGGGGAATAATTCACCCCTCCACTTT
TRBD1 | TRBJ1-3 | TRBV6-6 | 15 | CASSYPGTAGNTIYF | TGTGCCAGCAGTTACCCAGGGACAGCTGGAAACACCATATATTTT